A selection of T cell receptor beta chains follows, all from one sample in a study of OX40 agonist ivuxolimab in advanced cancers. This table comes from immunoSEQ multiplex PCR, and its TCRdb copy is limited to in-frame clones, with some not included. This table has some 97,000 clones, about 91% appearing once. The starting material was CD4+ or CD8+ T cells sorted from blood, obtained in a trial of the OX40 agonist ivuxolimab. These TCRs come from an adult with an advanced solid tumor such as melanoma, head and neck, liver or kidney cancer. The CDR3 runs from the conserved cysteine through the conserved F or W. A D gene is named only where the DNA matches it firmly. Some rows have no size entry. The others give once, few or many, or a class for an expanded clone.

TRBD2	once	TRBJ2-5	TRBV19	CASSSRLAQYQETQYF	TGTGCCAGTAGTTCCCGACTAGCCCAGTACCAAGAGACCCAGTACTTC
.	few	TRBJ1-5	TRBV28	CASSQIGNQPQHF	TGTGCCAGCAGCCAGATCGGGAATCAGCCCCAGCATTTT
.	.	TRBJ2-7	TRBV6-6	CASGKTGSYEQYF	TGTGCCAGCGGGAAGACAGGATCCTACGAGCAGTACTTC
.	.	TRBJ2-3	TRBV27	CASSVRTTATSTDTQYF	TGTGCCAGCAGTGTTAGAACGACTGCAACTAGCACAGATACGCAGTATTTT
.	few	TRBJ1-5	TRBV6-1	CASSDPVGLYQPQHF	TGTGCCAGCAGTGACCCAGTGGGATTGTATCAGCCCCAGCATTTT
.	.	TRBJ2-7	TRBV6-6	CASSWTTATYEQYF	TGTGCCAGCAGTTGGACAACAGCAACCTACGAGCAGTACTTC
TRBD2	.	TRBJ2-1	TRBV15	CATSRTGTSGYNEQFF	TGTGCCACCAGCAGGACCGGGACTAGCGGCTACAATGAGCAGTTCTTC
TRBD2	.	TRBJ2-3	TRBV11-3	CASSAGTRTDTQYF	TGTGCCAGCAGCGCGGGGACTAGAACAGATACGCAGTATTTT
.	.	TRBJ2-3	TRBV6-4	CASSECRRSTDTQYF	TGTGCCAGCAGTGAATGTCGGAGGAGCACAGATACGCAGTATTTT
.	.	TRBJ2-7	TRBV30	CAWSGAISLRHEQYF	TGTGCCTGGAGTGGAGCCATATCTCTTCGCCACGAGCAGTACTTC
.	.	TRBJ1-5	TRBV6-6	CASSYSGGLPQHF	TGTGCCAGCAGTTACTCGGGGGGACTGCCCCAGCATTTT
.	.	TRBJ2-3	TRBV25-1	CASSPPSTDTQYF	TGTGCCAGCAGCCCCCCTAGTACAGATACGCAGTATTTT
.	few	TRBJ1-1	TRBV4-1	CASRGQGNTEAFF	TGCGCCAGCAGGGGGCAGGGGAACACTGAAGCTTTCTTT
.	.	TRBJ1-2	TRBV10-3	CAISPREIGYGYTF	TGTGCCATCAGTCCCAGGGAGATCGGCTATGGCTACACCTTC
TRBD1	.	TRBJ2-1	TRBV6-5	CATRQGKREQFF	TGTGCCACCCGACAGGGAAAAAGGGAGCAGTTCTTC
TRBD1	.	TRBJ2-7	TRBV18	CASSPLRDRQHEQYF	TGTGCCAGCTCACCTCTCCGGGACAGGCAGCACGAGCAGTACTTC
.	.	TRBJ1-4	TRBV29-1	CSGQANEKLFF	TGCAGCGGACAGGCTAATGAAAAACTGTTTTTT
TRBD1	once	TRBJ1-5	TRBV5-1	CASSVGQGNQPQHF	TGCGCCAGCAGCGTGGGACAGGGCAATCAGCCCCAGCATTTT
TRBD1	.	TRBJ2-5	TRBV5-1	CASSSSDRAQETQYF	TGCGCCAGCAGCTCGTCCGACAGGGCTCAAGAGACCCAGTACTTC
.	.	TRBJ1-1	TRBV4-3	CASSQDRGPFGTEAFF	TGCGCCAGCAGCCAAGATCGGGGGCCATTCGGGACTGAAGCTTTCTTT
TRBD1	.	TRBJ1-4	TRBV4-3	CASSRTGTGGEKLFF	TGCGCCAGCAGCCGTACCGGGACAGGGGGCGAAAAACTGTTTTTT
.	few	TRBJ1-1	TRBV18	CASSPLGTEAFF	TGTGCCAGCTCACCCCTCGGGACTGAAGCTTTCTTT
TRBD1	.	TRBJ2-7	TRBV7-2	CASSSHRGFYEQYF	TGTGCCAGCAGCTCCCACAGGGGTTTCTACGAGCAGTACTTC
.	.	TRBJ2-1	TRBV1	CTSSQAEGAPYNEQFF	TGCACCAGCAGCCAAGCTGAGGGAGCCCCATACAATGAGCAGTTCTTC
TRBD1	.	TRBJ1-2	TRBV19	CASNLPDRGYTF	TGTGCCAGCAACCTTCCTGACAGGGGATACACCTTC
.	.	TRBJ2-1	TRBV5-1	CASSLARSSEQFF	TGCGCCAGCAGCTTGGCACGGAGCAGTGAGCAGTTCTTC
.	.	TRBJ2-1	TRBV21-1	CASSKASVRGNEQFF	TGTGCCAGCAGCAAAGCTAGTGTCAGGGGGAATGAGCAGTTCTTC
TRBD2	.	TRBJ2-3	TRBV4-3	CASSPHHSTSGRAGTQYF	TGCGCCAGCAGCCCGCACCACTCAACTAGCGGGAGGGCCGGGACGCAGTATTTT
TRBD2	.	TRBJ2-1	TRBV10-3	CAIRQGLAAYNEQFF	TGTGCCATCAGGCAGGGACTAGCGGCCTACAATGAGCAGTTCTTC
.	.	TRBJ2-1	TRBV7-9	CASSLEQPEQFF	TGTGCCAGCAGCTTAGAGCAGCCTGAGCAGTTCTTC
.	.	TRBJ1-5	TRBV27	CASSVDSNNQPQHF	TGTGCCAGCAGTGTTGACAGCAACAATCAGCCCCAGCATTTT
.	.	TRBJ1-1	TRBV7-2	CASSLQTGTEAFF	TGTGCCAGCAGCTTACAGACGGGCACTGAAGCTTTCTTT